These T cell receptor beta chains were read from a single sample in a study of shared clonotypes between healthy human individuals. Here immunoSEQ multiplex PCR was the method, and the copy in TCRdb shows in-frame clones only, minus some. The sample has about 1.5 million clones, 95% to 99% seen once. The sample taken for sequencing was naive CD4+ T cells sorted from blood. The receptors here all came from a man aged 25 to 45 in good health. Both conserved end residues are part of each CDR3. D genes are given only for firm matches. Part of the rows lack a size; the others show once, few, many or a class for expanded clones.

TGTGCCAGCAGCGGGGGAGAGGAAAAACTGTTTTTT CASSGGEEKLFF TRBJ1-4 NA NA TRBV5-8
TGTGCCAGCAGTTACAGGCAGGATTCTACCTACGAGCAGTACTTC CASSYRQDSTYEQYF TRBJ2-7 NA NA TRBV6-5
TGTGCCAGCAGCCGGACAGGGCCCACCGGGGAGCTGTTTTTT CASSRTGPTGELFF TRBJ2-2 NA TRBD1 TRBV7-9
TGCAGCGTTGTTATAGGGGTCCCGAACACTGAAGCTTTCTTT CSVVIGVPNTEAFF TRBJ1-1 once NA TRBV29-1
TGCAGCCACGGACAGGGGGCGAGGGAGACCCAGTACTTC CSHGQGARETQYF TRBJ2-5 once TRBD1 TRBV29-1
TGTGCCAGCAGTGAATCCGGGCGGGAATACGAGCAGTACTTC CASSESGREYEQYF TRBJ2-7 NA NA TRBV25-1
TGTGCCAGCGGATCGACTAGCGGTATCTACGAGCAGTACTTC CASGSTSGIYEQYF TRBJ2-7 once TRBD2 TRBV7-9
TGTGCCAGCAGTGCTTGGAGGGGACTAGCGGTTCGAGAGACCCAGTACTTC CASSAWRGLAVRETQYF TRBJ2-5 NA TRBD2 TRBV28
TGTGCCAGCAGGGTAGACCTAGCTCGTGGCTACACCTTC CASRVDLARGYTF TRBJ1-2 NA NA TRBV28
TGTGCCAGCTCACATGACTACGGGACAGGAGGGGAGTACTTC CASSHDYGTGGEYF TRBJ2-7 NA TRBD1 TRBV18
TGCAGCGTTGTCCGTGGACAGGGTGGTACAGATACGCAGTATTTT CSVVRGQGGTDTQYF TRBJ2-3 NA TRBD1 TRBV29-1
TGTGCCAGCAGTTTAATCGGTGCGGGTGTGGGTGAGCAGTACTTC CASSLIGAGVGEQYF TRBJ2-7 once NA TRBV28
TGTGCCAGTAGTATCATAGCGGGAGGTATCACTAGCACAGATACGCAGTATTTT CASSIIAGGITSTDTQYF TRBJ2-3 NA TRBD2 TRBV19
TGTGCCAGCAGTTACTCTAGGGCGAACACTGAAGCTTTCTTT CASSYSRANTEAFF TRBJ1-1 NA NA TRBV6-5
TGTGCCAGCAGTCTCACCCTGGGGACAGGGGTGAATGAGCAGTTCTTC CASSLTLGTGVNEQFF TRBJ2-1 NA TRBD1 TRBV28
TGTGCCAGCAGTGACCCGGTGAATCCCCAGCATTTT CASSDPVNPQHF TRBJ1-5 NA NA TRBV6-6
TGCGCCAGCAGCCAAGCCGGGACAGGGGACTACGAGCAGTACTTC CASSQAGTGDYEQYF TRBJ2-7 NA TRBD1 TRBV4-3
TGTGCCAGCAGCTTGGATGTCGTGGCTAGCGGCGAGCAGTACTTC CASSLDVVASGEQYF TRBJ2-7 NA TRBD2 TRBV5-5
TGTGCCATCAGTGGGGCGGGACAGAACACTGAAGCTTTCTTT CAISGAGQNTEAFF TRBJ1-1 NA NA TRBV10-3
TGCGCCACTAATAAACCCCAACTAGCGGGAGGATTCTCCTACGAGCAGTACTTC CATNKPQLAGGFSYEQYF TRBJ2-7 NA TRBD2 TRBV10-1
TGCGCCAGCAGCCAAGACTGGGGGGATGAGCAGTTCTTC CASSQDWGDEQFF TRBJ2-1 NA NA TRBV4-1
TGTGCCAGCAGCCCCCCACGGGGCGAGCAGTACTTC CASSPPRGEQYF TRBJ2-7 NA NA TRBV6-5
TGTGCCAGCAAGGGCGGGGGGGAAGGAAACACCATATATTTT CASKGGGEGNTIYF TRBJ1-3 NA NA TRBV28
TGTGCCAGCAGTTTCGGGGGCGTAACGGGGAATGAGCAGTTCTTC CASSFGGVTGNEQFF TRBJ2-1 NA NA TRBV28
TGCGCCAGCCAGGGAGAGGGAGGGATAGATACGCAGTATTTT CASQGEGGIDTQYF TRBJ2-3 NA TRBD2 TRBV5-1
TGTGCCAGCAGTGGTCTGGGACTGATCACCGGGGAGCTGTTTTTT CASSGLGLITGELFF TRBJ2-2 NA NA TRBV2